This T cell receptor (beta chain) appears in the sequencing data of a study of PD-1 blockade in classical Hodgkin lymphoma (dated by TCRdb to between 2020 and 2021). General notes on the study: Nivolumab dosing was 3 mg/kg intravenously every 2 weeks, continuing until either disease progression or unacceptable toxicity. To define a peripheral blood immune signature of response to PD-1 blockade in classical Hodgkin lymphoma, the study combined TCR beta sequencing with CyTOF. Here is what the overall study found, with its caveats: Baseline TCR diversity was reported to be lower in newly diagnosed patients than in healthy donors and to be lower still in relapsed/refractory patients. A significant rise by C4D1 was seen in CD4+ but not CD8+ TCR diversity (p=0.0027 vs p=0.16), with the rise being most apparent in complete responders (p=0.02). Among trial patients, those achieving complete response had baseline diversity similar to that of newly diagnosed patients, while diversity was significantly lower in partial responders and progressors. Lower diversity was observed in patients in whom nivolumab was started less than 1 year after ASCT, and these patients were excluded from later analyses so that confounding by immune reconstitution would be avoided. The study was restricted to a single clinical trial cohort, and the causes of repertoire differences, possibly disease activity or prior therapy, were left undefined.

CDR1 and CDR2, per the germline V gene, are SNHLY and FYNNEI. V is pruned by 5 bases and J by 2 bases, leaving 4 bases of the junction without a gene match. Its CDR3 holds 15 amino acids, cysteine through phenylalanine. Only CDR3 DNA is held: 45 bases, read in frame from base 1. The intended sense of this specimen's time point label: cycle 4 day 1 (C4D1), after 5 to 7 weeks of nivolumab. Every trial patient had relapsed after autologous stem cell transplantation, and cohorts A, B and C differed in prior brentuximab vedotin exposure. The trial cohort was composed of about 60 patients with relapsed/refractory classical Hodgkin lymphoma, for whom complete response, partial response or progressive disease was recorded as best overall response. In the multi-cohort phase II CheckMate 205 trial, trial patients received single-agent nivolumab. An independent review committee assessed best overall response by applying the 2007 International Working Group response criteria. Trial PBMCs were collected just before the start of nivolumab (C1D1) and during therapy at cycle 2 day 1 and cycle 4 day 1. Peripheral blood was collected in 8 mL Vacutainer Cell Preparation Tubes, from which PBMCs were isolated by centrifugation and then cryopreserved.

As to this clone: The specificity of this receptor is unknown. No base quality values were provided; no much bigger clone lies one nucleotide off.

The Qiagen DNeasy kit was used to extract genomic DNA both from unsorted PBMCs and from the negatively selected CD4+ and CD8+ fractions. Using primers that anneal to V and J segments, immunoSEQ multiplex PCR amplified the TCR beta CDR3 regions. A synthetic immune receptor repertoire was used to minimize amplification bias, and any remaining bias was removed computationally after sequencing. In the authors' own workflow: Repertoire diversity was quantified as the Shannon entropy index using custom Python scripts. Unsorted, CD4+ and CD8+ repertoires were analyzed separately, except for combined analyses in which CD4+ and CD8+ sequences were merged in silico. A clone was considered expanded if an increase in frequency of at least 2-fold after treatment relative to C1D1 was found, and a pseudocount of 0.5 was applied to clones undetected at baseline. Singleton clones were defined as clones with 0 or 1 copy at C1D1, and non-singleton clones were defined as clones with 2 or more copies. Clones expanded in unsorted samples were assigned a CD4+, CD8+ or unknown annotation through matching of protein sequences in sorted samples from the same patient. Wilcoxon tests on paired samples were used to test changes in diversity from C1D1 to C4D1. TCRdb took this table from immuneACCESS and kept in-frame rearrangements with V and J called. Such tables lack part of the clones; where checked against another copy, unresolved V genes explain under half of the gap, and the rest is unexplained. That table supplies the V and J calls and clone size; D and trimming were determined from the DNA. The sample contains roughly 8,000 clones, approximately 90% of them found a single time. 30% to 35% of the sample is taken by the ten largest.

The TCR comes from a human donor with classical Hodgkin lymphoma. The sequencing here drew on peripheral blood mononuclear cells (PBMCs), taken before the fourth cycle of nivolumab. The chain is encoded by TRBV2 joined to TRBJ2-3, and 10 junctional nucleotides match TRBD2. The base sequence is TGTGCCAGCAGTCCTACTAGCGGGGACACAGATACGCAGTATTTT. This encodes CASSPTSGDTDTQYF. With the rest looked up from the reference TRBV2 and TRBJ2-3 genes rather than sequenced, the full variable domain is EPEVTQTPSHQVTQMGQEVILRCVPISNHLYFYWYRQILGQKVEFLVSFYNNEISEKSEIFDDQFSVERPDGSNFTLKIRSTKLEDSAMYFCASSPTSGDTDTQYFGPGTRLTVL.